This TCR beta chain stems from a study of T cell repertoires in cytomegalovirus infection. Whole-study context: Carrying CMV and the relevant HLA type showed in public TCR beta signatures. Study observations and caveats: Carriers of CMV plus the relevant HLA were identified by cumulative public TCR beta family frequency. HLA-C-restricted, CMV-specific TCR beta clonotypes were dominant ex vivo.

This clonotype was counted at least ten times. Its antigen is not known. The ends were cut back, 0 bases at V and 2 bases at J, with 12 bases in the middle. This CDR3 contains 15 residues. Germline V gene data show CDR1 as SGDLS and CDR2 as YYNGEE. Using its own MiXCR run on the reads, TCRdb lists one record per CDR3 protein. The sample has approximately 500,000 distinct CDR3 sequences, around 11% seen once. The source material was PBMCs. The receptor's source is a human donor in good health (CMV status not recorded). Some clones in this sample may be carry-over from other donors' samples. The chain combines TRBV9 with TRBJ2-7, with D maybe TRBD1 (5 bases). The CDR3 DNA sequence: TGTGCCAGCAGCGTAGGGTCAGGGCAACCCTACGAGCAGTACTTC. Protein: CASSVGSGQPYEQYF.